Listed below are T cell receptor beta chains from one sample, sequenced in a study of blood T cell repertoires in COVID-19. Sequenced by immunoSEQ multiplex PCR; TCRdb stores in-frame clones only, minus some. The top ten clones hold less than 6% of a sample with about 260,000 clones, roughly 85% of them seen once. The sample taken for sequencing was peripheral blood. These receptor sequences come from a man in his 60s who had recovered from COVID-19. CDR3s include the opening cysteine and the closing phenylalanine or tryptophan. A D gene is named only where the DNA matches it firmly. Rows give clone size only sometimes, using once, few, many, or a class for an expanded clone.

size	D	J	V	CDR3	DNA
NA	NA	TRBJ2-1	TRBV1	CTSSYVCSGITYNEQFF	NA
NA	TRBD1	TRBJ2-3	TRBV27	CASSPMTGVSGTDTQYF	TGTGCCAGCAGCCCGATGACAGGGGTCAGTGGTACAGATACGCAGTATTTT
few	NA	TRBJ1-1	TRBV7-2	CASSSQVNTEAFF	TGTGCCAGCAGCTCCCAGGTGAACACTGAAGCTTTCTTT
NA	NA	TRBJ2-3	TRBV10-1	CASSDGFTDTQYF	TGCGCCAGCAGTGACGGGTTCACAGATACGCAGTATTTT
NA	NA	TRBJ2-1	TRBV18	CASSPLADNEQFF	TGTGCCAGCTCACCTTTAGCGGACAATGAGCAGTTCTTC
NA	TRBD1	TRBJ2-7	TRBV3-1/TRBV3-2	CASSQGTGGSYEQYF	TGTGCCAGCAGCCAAGGGACAGGTGGATCCTACGAGCAGTACTTC
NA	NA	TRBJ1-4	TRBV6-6	CASSEWRAGEKLFF	TGTGCCAGCAGCGAGTGGAGGGCCGGCGAAAAACTGTTTTTT
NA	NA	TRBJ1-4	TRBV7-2	CASSSRGNEKLFF	TGTGCCAGCAGCTCCAGGGGTAATGAAAAACTGTTTTTT
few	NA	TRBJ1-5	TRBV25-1	CASSEWGGNQPQHF	TGTGCCAGCAGTGAATGGGGGGGGAATCAGCCCCAGCATTTT
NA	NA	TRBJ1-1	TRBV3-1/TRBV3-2	CASSHRIHNSTEAFF	TGTGCCAGCAGCCACCGGATCCACAACAGCACTGAAGCTTTCTTT
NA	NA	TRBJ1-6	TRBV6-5	CASSGQKQNSPLHF	TGTGCCAGCAGCGGACAGAAGCAAAATTCACCCCTCCACTTT
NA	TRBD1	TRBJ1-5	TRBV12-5	CASAPTGGGNQPQHF	TGTGCTAGTGCCCCGACAGGGGGGGGCAATCAGCCCCAGCATTTT
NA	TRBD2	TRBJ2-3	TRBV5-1	CASSPGTSGWGDTQYF	TGCGCCAGCAGCCCGGGGACTAGCGGGTGGGGAGATACGCAGTATTTT
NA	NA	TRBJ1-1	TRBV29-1	CSVEIGQGGNEAFF	TGCAGCGTTGAGATCGGTCAGGGAGGAAATGAAGCTTTCTTT
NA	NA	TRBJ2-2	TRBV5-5	CASSTGTLNTGELFF	TGTGCCAGCAGCACCGGGACACTTAACACCGGGGAGCTGTTTTTT
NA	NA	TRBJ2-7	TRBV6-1	CASRKDSYEQYF	TGTGCCAGCAGAAAAGACAGCTACGAGCAGTACTTC
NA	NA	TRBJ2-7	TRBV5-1	CASSLEGYGHYEQYF	TGCGCCAGCAGCTTGGAGGGCTACGGACACTACGAGCAGTACTTC
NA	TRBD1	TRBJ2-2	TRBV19	CASRDLQGADTGELFF	TGTGCCAGTAGGGACCTACAGGGGGCCGACACCGGGGAGCTGTTTTTT
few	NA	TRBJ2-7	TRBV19	CASTSAGLQSEQYF	TGTGCCAGTACATCGGCAGGGCTTCAGAGCGAGCAGTACTTC
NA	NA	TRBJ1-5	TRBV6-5	CASSYGGPRSNQPQHF	TGTGCCAGCAGTTATGGAGGGCCTAGGAGCAATCAGCCCCAGCATTTT
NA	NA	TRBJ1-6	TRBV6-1	CASSDTGNSPLHF	TGTGCCAGCAGTGACACCGGTAATTCACCCCTCCACTTT
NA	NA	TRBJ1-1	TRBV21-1	CASSQSGGPGAEAFF	TGTGCCAGCAGCCAAAGTGGGGGACCGGGGGCTGAAGCTTTCTTT
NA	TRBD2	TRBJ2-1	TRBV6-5	CASRGLAVYNEQFF	TGTGCCAGCAGGGGACTAGCGGTTTACAATGAGCAGTTCTTC
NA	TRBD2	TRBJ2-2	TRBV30	CAWSVRIAGVNSFGTGELFF	TGTGCCTGGAGTGTACGGATAGCGGGAGTTAATTCGTTCGGCACCGGGGAGCTGTTTTTT
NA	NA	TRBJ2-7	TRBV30	CATSDSYYEQYF	TGTGCCACCTCGGACAGTTACTACGAGCAGTACTTC
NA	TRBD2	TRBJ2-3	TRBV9	CASSPRGGTDTQYF	TGTGCCAGCAGCCCCCGGGGGGGCACAGATACGCAGTATTTT
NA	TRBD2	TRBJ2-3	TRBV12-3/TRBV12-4	CASSRSGTDTQYF	TGTGCCAGCAGTCGTAGCGGGACAGATACGCAGTATTTT
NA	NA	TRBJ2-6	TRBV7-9	CASTATGSGANVLTF	TGTGCCAGCACCGCGACTGGCTCTGGGGCCAACGTCCTGACTTTC
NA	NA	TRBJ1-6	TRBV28	CASSLRVENSPLHF	TGTGCCAGCAGTCTACGGGTCGAAAATTCACCCCTCCACTTT
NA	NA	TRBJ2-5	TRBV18	CASSLDNQETQYF	TGTGCCAGCTCACTAGACAACCAAGAGACCCAGTACTTC
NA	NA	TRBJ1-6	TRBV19	CASTERGSYNSPLHF	TGTGCCAGTACGGAGCGGGGGTCCTATAATTCACCCCTCCACTTT
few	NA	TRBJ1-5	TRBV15	CATSREGHRGNQPQHF	TGTGCCACCAGCAGAGAAGGACACCGGGGCAATCAGCCCCAGCATTTT
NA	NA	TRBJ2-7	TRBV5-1	CASSPRPPQRASSYEQYF	TGCGCCAGCAGCCCCCGCCCCCCCCAGCGGGCGAGCTCCTACGAGCAGTACTTC
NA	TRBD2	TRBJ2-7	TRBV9	CASSGHLAGLGEQYF	TGTGCCAGCAGCGGGCACCTAGCGGGACTGGGCGAGCAGTACTTC
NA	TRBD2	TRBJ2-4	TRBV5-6	CASSSGLAGAKNIQYF	TGTGCCAGCAGCTCCGGACTAGCGGGAGCCAAAAACATTCAGTACTTC
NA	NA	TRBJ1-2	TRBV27	CASSPTGSYGYTF	TGTGCCAGCAGTCCAACAGGATCCTATGGCTACACCTTC
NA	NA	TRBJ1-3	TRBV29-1	CSVAGQRNGNTIYF	TGCAGCGTCGCCGGACAGAGGAACGGAAACACCATATATTTT
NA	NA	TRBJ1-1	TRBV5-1	CASRAQANTEAFF	TGCGCCAGCAGAGCACAGGCGAACACTGAAGCTTTCTTT
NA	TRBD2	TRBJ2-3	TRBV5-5	CASSLTPRGGASTDTQYF	TGTGCCAGCAGCTTGACACCGCGGGGAGGGGCTAGCACAGATACGCAGTATTTT
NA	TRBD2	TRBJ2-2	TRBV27	CASSLLGTSGRSNTGELFF	TGTGCCAGCAGTTTACTCGGGACTAGCGGGAGGTCGAACACCGGGGAGCTGTTTTTT
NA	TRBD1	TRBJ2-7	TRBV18	CASSVTGTGSYEQYF	TGTGCCAGCTCAGTTACCGGGACAGGTTCCTACGAGCAGTACTTC
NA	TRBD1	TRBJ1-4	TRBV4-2	CASSQGQGATNEKLFF	TGTGCCAGCAGCCAGGGACAGGGGGCAACTAATGAAAAACTGTTTTTT
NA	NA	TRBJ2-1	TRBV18	CASSPPFGNEQFF	TGTGCCAGCTCACCACCCTTCGGCAATGAGCAGTTCTTC
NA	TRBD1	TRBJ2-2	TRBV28	CASSLAGGATGELFF	TGTGCCAGCAGTTTGGCAGGGGGCGCGACCGGGGAGCTGTTTTTT
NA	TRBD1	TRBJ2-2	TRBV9	CASSVAEGGHTGELFF	TGTGCCAGCAGCGTAGCTGAAGGGGGCCACACCGGGGAGCTGTTTTTT
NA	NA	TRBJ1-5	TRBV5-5	CASSLVGDYSNQPQHF	TGTGCCAGCAGCTTGGTAGGAGACTATAGCAATCAGCCCCAGCATTTT
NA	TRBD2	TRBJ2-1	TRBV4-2	CASTPRGGSSYNEQFF	TGTGCCAGCACCCCACGGGGGGGGAGCTCCTACAATGAGCAGTTCTTC
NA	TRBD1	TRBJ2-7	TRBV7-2	CASSLESRDRTYEQYF	TGTGCCAGCAGCTTAGAGTCCCGGGACAGAACCTACGAGCAGTACTTC
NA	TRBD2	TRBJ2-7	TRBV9	CASSQSGGYSYEQYF	TGTGCCAGCAGCCAGAGCGGGGGCTATTCCTACGAGCAGTACTTC
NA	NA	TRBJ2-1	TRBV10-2	CASSESVRVGYNEQFF	TGCGCCAGCAGTGAGTCGGTGAGGGTAGGGTATAATGAGCAGTTCTTC
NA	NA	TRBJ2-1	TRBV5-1	CASSLGGQTYNEQFF	TGCGCCAGCAGCTTGGGAGGGCAGACCTACAATGAGCAGTTCTTC
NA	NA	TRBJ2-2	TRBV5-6	CASSLPGYGDTGELFF	TGTGCCAGCAGCTTGCCAGGGTATGGGGACACCGGGGAGCTGTTTTTT
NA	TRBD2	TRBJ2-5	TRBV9	CASSVRSGGAQETQYF	TGTGCCAGCAGCGTACGAAGCGGGGGGGCTCAAGAGACCCAGTACTTC
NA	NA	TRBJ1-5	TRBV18	CASSVRGDSNQPQHF	TGTGCCAGCTCAGTCAGGGGAGATAGCAATCAGCCCCAGCATTTT
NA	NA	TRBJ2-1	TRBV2	CASNTGEINEQFF	TGTGCCAGCAATACGGGGGAGATCAATGAGCAGTTCTTC